Presented here are 5 T cell receptor beta chains from one specimen sequenced in a study of tumor-infiltrating lymphocytes in glioblastoma multiforme. TCRB libraries came from RNA via three nested multiplex PCR rounds. MiXCR was run by TCRdb on the multiplex PCR reads, yielding one entry per CDR3 protein. In the table there are over 10,000 distinct CDR3 sequences, around 70% of which are singletons. Sequenced material: brain tumor tissue. These receptors were obtained from a male donor with glioblastoma.

Worth noting for this clonotype: One junction end disagrees with the germline gene, perhaps due to a read error. The chain joins TRBV11-2 to TRBJ2-2, with 7 bases aligning to TRBD1. Germline V gene lookup returns CDR1 SGHAT and CDR2 FQNNGV. The CDR3 is 15 amino acids. The CDR3 spells CASSPDRTNTGEPFF. Written as DNA, the CDR3 is TGTGCCAGCAGTCCGGACAGGACCAACACCGGGGAGCCGTTTTTT.

With respect to this clonotype: The final CDR3 position lacks the conserved phenylalanine or tryptophan, pointing to a likely read error. This chain connects TRBV10-3 to TRBJ2-5; D call uncertain. This CDR3 is 11 amino acids long. CDR1 and CDR2 (germline): ENHRY, SYGVKD. Trimming removed 2 bases from V and 5 bases from J, with 3 bases in between. The chain's CDR3 is CAISEMETQYV. Here the CDR3 DNA reads TGTGCCATCAGTGAGATGGAGACCCAGTACGTC.

This clonotype has only a few counts. Possible read error: a much larger clone is one base away. The rearrangement uses TRBV28 and TRBJ2-7, with D perhaps being TRBD1 or TRBD2 (5 bases each). CDR3 length: 14 amino acids. Germline lookup yields CDR1 MDHEN and CDR2 SYDVKM. This CDR3 is CGSSLIRDAYEQYF. The CDR3 bases are TGTGGCAGCAGTTTAATCAGGGACGCCTACGAGCAGTACTTC.

A note on this clonotype: At one of its ends the junction is not consistent with the germline gene, which may arise from a read error. The V and J genes are TRBV11-3 and TRBJ2-2; tentatively, D is TRBD2 (5 bases). This CDR3 has 15 residues. CDR1 is SGHNT and CDR2 is YENEEA in the germline V gene. In DNA, the CDR3 is TGTACCAGCAGCTTACATCCAGCGGAGACCGGGGAGCTGTTTTTT. It specifies CTSSLHPAETGELFF.

This clonotype was counted once. A read error may account for a junction end that differs from germline. The chain uses TRBV11-2 and TRBJ2-2; D may correspond to TRBD1 or TRBD2 (6 bases each). Looked up from germline, CDR1 is SGHAT and CDR2 is FQNNGV. The CDR3 consists of 16 residues. In nucleotides, the CDR3 is TGTGCCAGTCGAGCCGGGGGCATAGCGAACAACGGGGAGCTGTTTTTT. Translation gives CASRAGGIANNGELFF.